Presented here are 6 T cell receptor beta chains from one specimen sequenced in a study of blood T cell repertoires in COVID-19. Sequencing was performed with immunoSEQ multiplex PCR; in TCRdb, only in-frame clones are kept and a portion is missing. Counted here are around 100,000 clones, about 90% occurring once; the ten biggest clones make up about 5.3%. The specimen sequenced was peripheral blood. All receptors derive from a human donor in a cohort sampled during active COVID-19.

The genes are TRBV7-2 and TRBJ1-1; weak D call: TRBD1 (5 bases). The CDR3 is 13 residues long. The V gene lost 1 base and the J gene lost 8 bases, with 11 bases spanning the gap. Germline V gene data show CDR1 as SGHTA and CDR2 as FQGNSA. Written as DNA, the CDR3 is TGTGCCAGCAGCTTAGGCCCCAGGGTCGAAGCTTTCTTT. Translation gives CASSLGPRVEAFF.

This clone was detected only once. The genes are TRBV6-6 and TRBJ1-5, with TRBD1 identical over 10 bases. Per the germline V gene, CDR1 is MNHNY and CDR2 is SVGAGI (reference sequence). V dropped 6 bases and J dropped 7; count of bases not matched to a gene: 3. This CDR3 has 13 residues. The CDR3 DNA follows: TGTGCCAGCAGGGGACAGGGGCTCCAGCCCCAGCATTTT. This codes for CASRGQGLQPQHF.

This chain joins TRBV27 and TRBJ2-1; 13 nucleotides line up with TRBD2. V was clipped by 6 bases and J by 6 bases; unmatched bases: 11. This CDR3 is built from 17 residues. Looked up from germline, CDR1 is MNHEY and CDR2 is SMNVEV (reference sequence). Here the CDR3 reads CASRSHRGLAGLNEQFF. CDR3 sequence (DNA): TGTGCCAGCAGATCCCACAGGGGACTAGCGGGGCTCAATGAGCAGTTCTTC.

This clone is a singleton in its sample. The rearrangement joins TRBV12-3 or TRBV12-4 to TRBJ2-7; TRBD2 aligns across 13 bases. The CDR3 length is 13 residues. After removal of 7 bases from V and 7 bases from J, the junction contained 4 bases not matched to a gene. DNA for the CDR3: TGTGCCAGCACCGTGGGACTAGCGGGGGAGCAGTACTTC. Translated, it gives CASTVGLAGEQYF.

About this clone itself: At one boundary the junction diverges from the germline segment, which might be a read error. V gene TRBV7-7 combines with J gene TRBJ2-5; possible D gene TRBD1, 6 bases. Per germline, CDR1 SSHAT and CDR2 FNYEAQ (reference sequence). The CDR3 is made up of 15 amino acids. The CDR3 loop reads CASSPNGQPQETQYF. CDR3 DNA: TGTGCTAGCAGCCCCAACGGACAGCCCCAAGAGACCCAGTACTTC. Drawing the rest from reference TRBV7-7 and TRBJ2-5, the complete variable domain is GAGVSQSPRYKVTKRGQDVTLRCDPISSHATLYWYQQALGQGPEFLTYFNYEAQPDKSGLPSDRFSAERPEGSISTLTIQRTEQRDSAMYRCASSPNGQPQETQYFGPGTRLLVL.

This clone was counted a single time. The chain uses TRBV4-1 and TRBJ2-7; 9 bases match TRBD1. The V segment lost 4 bases and the J segment 2 bases; nucleotides outside the gene matches: 12. The CDR3 sequence is 17 residues long. Germline CDR1 reads MGHRA; CDR2 reads YSYEKL. CDR3 protein: CASSLYPGQGPPYEQYF. Here the CDR3 DNA reads TGCGCCAGCAGCCTTTACCCCGGACAGGGGCCTCCCTACGAGCAGTACTTC.